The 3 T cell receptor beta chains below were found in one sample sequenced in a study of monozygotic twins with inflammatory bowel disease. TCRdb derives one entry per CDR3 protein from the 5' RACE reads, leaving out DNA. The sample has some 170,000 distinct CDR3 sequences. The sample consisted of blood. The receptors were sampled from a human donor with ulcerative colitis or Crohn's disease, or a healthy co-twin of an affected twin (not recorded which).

Here the CDR3 reads CASSQGDRDTGELFF. This chain uses TRBV4-3 with TRBJ2-2; TCRdb gives TRBD1 as the D gene, but with no DNA this cannot be confirmed. The germline CDR1 and CDR2 sequences are LGHNA and YSLEER. The CDR3 covers 15 residues.

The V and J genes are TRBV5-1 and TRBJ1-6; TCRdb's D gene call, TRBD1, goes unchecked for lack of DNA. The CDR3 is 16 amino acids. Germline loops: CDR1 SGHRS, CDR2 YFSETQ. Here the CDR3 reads CASSSETGTGGSPLHF. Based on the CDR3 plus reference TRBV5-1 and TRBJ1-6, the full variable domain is KAGVTQTPRYLIKTRGQQVTLSCSPISGHRSVSWYQQTPGQGLQFLFEYFSETQRNKGNFPGRFSGRQFSNSRSEMNVSTLELGDSALYLCASSSETGTGGSPLHFGNGTRLTVT.

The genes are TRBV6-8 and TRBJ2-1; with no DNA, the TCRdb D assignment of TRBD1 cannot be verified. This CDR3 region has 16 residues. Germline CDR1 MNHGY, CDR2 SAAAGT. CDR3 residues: CASTPLGQNNYNEQFF.